The rows below give T cell receptor beta chains drawn from one sample of a study of T cells in Graves' hyperthyroidism and ophthalmopathy. TCRdb redid the calling of the multiplex PCR reads with MiXCR, one entry per CDR3 protein. The sample shows about 680,000 distinct CDR3 sequences, over 35% of them seen only once. The sequencing sample was made of blood. All receptors come from a woman aged 35 to 49 with Graves' hyperthyroidism. The CDR3 runs from the conserved cysteine through the conserved F or W. Each record gives: D gene, V gene, J gene, clone size, CDR3 protein, CDR3 DNA. The D gene is left open where the match is weak. Expanded clones are given a class, and other clones once, few, many or no size at all.

d_gene: TRBD1
v_gene: TRBV10-2
j_gene: TRBJ2-2
abundance: -
CDR3aa: CASSIGGPGTGELFF
CDR3nt: TGTGCCAGCAGTATAGGGGGCCCGGGCACCGGGGAGCTGTTTTTT

d_gene: -
v_gene: TRBV2
j_gene: TRBJ2-5
abundance: -
CDR3aa: CASRLSSSVQETQYF
CDR3nt: TGTGCCAGCAGGCTAAGCAGCAGCGTTCAAGAGACCCAGTACTTC

d_gene: -
v_gene: TRBV12-3/TRBV12-4
j_gene: TRBJ2-7
abundance: many
CDR3aa: CASRQSPGSGQYF
CDR3nt: TGTGCCAGCAGACAATCCCCGGGCTCCGGGCAGTACTTC

d_gene: TRBD1
v_gene: TRBV15
j_gene: TRBJ1-1
abundance: few
CDR3aa: CATSWDSENTEAFF
CDR3nt: TGTGCCACCAGCTGGGACAGCGAGAACACTGAAGCTTTCTTT

d_gene: -
v_gene: TRBV7-3
j_gene: TRBJ1-1
abundance: -
CDR3aa: CASSLGDISTEAFF
CDR3nt: TGTGCCAGCAGCTTGGGGGACATAAGCACTGAAGCTTTCTTT

d_gene: TRBD2
v_gene: TRBV9
j_gene: TRBJ2-2
abundance: -
CDR3aa: CATGGGDTGELFF
CDR3nt: TGTGCCACCGGCGGGGGGGACACCGGGGAGCTGTTTTTT

d_gene: -
v_gene: TRBV10-3
j_gene: TRBJ1-1
abundance: many
CDR3aa: CAISSQRGRITEAFF
CDR3nt: TGTGCCATCAGTTCTCAACGAGGACGTATCACTGAAGCTTTCTTT

d_gene: TRBD1
v_gene: TRBV7-2
j_gene: TRBJ1-2
abundance: many
CDR3aa: CASSPPGQGPRAGYTF
CDR3nt: TGTGCCAGCAGCCCACCCGGACAGGGCCCCAGAGCTGGCTACACCTTC

d_gene: -
v_gene: TRBV6-5
j_gene: TRBJ2-6
abundance: few
CDR3aa: CASSYGGYSSGANVLTF
CDR3nt: TGTGCCAGCAGTTACGGGGGATACAGCTCTGGGGCCAACGTCCTGACTTTC

d_gene: -
v_gene: TRBV4-3
j_gene: TRBJ2-5
abundance: -
CDR3aa: CASSQEGRNQETRYF
CDR3nt: TGCGCCAGCAGCCAAGAAGGGAGGAACCAAGAGACCCGGTACTTC

d_gene: -
v_gene: TRBV9
j_gene: TRBJ1-1
abundance: few
CDR3aa: CASSNKNTEAFF
CDR3nt: TGTGCCAGCAGTAATAAAAACACTGAAGCTTTCTTT

d_gene: -
v_gene: TRBV14
j_gene: TRBJ1-4
abundance: -
CDR3aa: CASSHSKSTPTNEKLFF
CDR3nt: TGTGCCAGCAGCCACTCCAAATCGACCCCAACTAATGAAAAACTGTTTTTT

d_gene: -
v_gene: TRBV20-1
j_gene: TRBJ2-7
abundance: few
CDR3aa: CSAPLAISYEQYF
CDR3nt: TGCAGCGCACCCCTAGCGATTTCCTACGAGCAGTACTTC

d_gene: -
v_gene: TRBV9
j_gene: TRBJ1-3
abundance: -
CDR3aa: CASSVDSDYLSGNTIYF
CDR3nt: TGTGCCAGCAGCGTAGATTCTGATTACCTCTCTGGAAACACCATATATTTT

d_gene: TRBD1
v_gene: TRBV7-9
j_gene: TRBJ2-7
abundance: -
CDR3aa: CASSPLQGAEEQYF
CDR3nt: TGTGCCAGCAGCCCGCTACAGGGGGCAGAAGAGCAGTACTTC

d_gene: TRBD1
v_gene: TRBV7-9
j_gene: TRBJ1-2
abundance: many
CDR3aa: CASSLPWGQVYGYTF
CDR3nt: TGTGCCAGCAGCTTACCTTGGGGACAGGTTTATGGCTACACCTTC

d_gene: TRBD1
v_gene: TRBV11-2
j_gene: TRBJ2-6
abundance: few
CDR3aa: CASSLEETGGFVLTF
CDR3nt: TGTGCCAGCAGCTTAGAGGAGACAGGGGGCTTCGTCCTGACTTTC

d_gene: -
v_gene: TRBV6-5
j_gene: TRBJ1-2
abundance: few
CDR3aa: CASRKGRRDGYTF
CDR3nt: TGTGCCAGCAGGAAGGGCCGGCGGGATGGCTACACCTTC

d_gene: TRBD2
v_gene: TRBV29-1
j_gene: TRBJ2-5
abundance: -
CDR3aa: CSVGGSLVDTQYF
CDR3nt: TGCAGCGTAGGCGGGAGCCTGGTAGATACGCAGTACTTC

d_gene: -
v_gene: TRBV24-1
j_gene: TRBJ1-4
abundance: many
CDR3aa: CATSDSGTGEKLFF
CDR3nt: TGTGCCACCAGTGATTCCGGGACGGGAGAAAAACTGTTTTTT

d_gene: TRBD2
v_gene: TRBV24-1
j_gene: TRBJ2-5
abundance: -
CDR3aa: CATSDVGGGQETQYF
CDR3nt: TGTGCCACCAGTGATGTGGGGGGGGGGCAAGAGACCCAGTACTTC

d_gene: TRBD2
v_gene: TRBV7-2
j_gene: TRBJ2-7
abundance: -
CDR3aa: CASSPRLVRGGSYEQYF
CDR3nt: TGTGCCAGCAGCCCCCGGTTGGTGCGGGGGGGCTCCTACGAGCAGTACTTC

d_gene: TRBD1
v_gene: TRBV5-1
j_gene: TRBJ1-4
abundance: many
CDR3aa: CASRPDRDKLFF
CDR3nt: TGCGCCAGCAGACCCGACAGGGACAAACTGTTTTTT

d_gene: TRBD1
v_gene: TRBV24-1
j_gene: TRBJ1-2
abundance: few
CDR3aa: CASSPDRASYGYTF
CDR3nt: TGTGCCAGCTCACCAGACAGGGCTTCGTATGGCTACACCTTC

d_gene: -
v_gene: TRBV2
j_gene: TRBJ2-6
abundance: -
CDR3aa: CASSEDRANGANVLTF
CDR3nt: TGTGCCAGCAGTGAAGACAGGGCTAACGGGGCCAACGTCCTGACTTTC

d_gene: -
v_gene: TRBV4-2
j_gene: TRBJ1-5
abundance: once
CDR3aa: CASSQDTAQFRRDGQPQHF
CDR3nt: TGTGCCAGCAGCCAAGACACTGCACAATTTCGCAGGGATGGGCAGCCCCAGCATTTT

d_gene: TRBD1
v_gene: TRBV4-2
j_gene: TRBJ1-2
abundance: few
CDR3aa: CASSQEQGGNDGYTF
CDR3nt: TGTGCCAGCAGCCAGGAACAGGGGGGTAACGATGGCTACACCTTC

d_gene: TRBD1
v_gene: TRBV5-1
j_gene: TRBJ2-7
abundance: -
CDR3aa: CAGRDSTYEQYF
CDR3nt: TGTGCCGGCCGGGACAGTACCTACGAGCAGTACTTC

d_gene: TRBD2
v_gene: TRBV11-3
j_gene: TRBJ2-7
abundance: -
CDR3aa: CAISEGLAGTYEQYF
CDR3nt: TGTGCCATCAGTGAGGGACTAGCGGGCACCTACGAGCAGTACTTC

d_gene: TRBD1
v_gene: TRBV25-1
j_gene: TRBJ1-2
abundance: many
CDR3aa: CASSLSGTANYGYTF
CDR3nt: TGTGCCAGCAGCCTCTCCGGGACAGCTAACTATGGCTACACCTTC

d_gene: -
v_gene: TRBV6-5
j_gene: TRBJ1-4
abundance: few
CDR3aa: CATGQFKGANEKLFF
CDR3nt: TGTGCCACAGGACAGTTCAAAGGAGCTAATGAAAAACTGTTTTTT

d_gene: -
v_gene: TRBV20-1
j_gene: TRBJ2-7
abundance: -
CDR3aa: CGARSRSFWYEQYF
CDR3nt: TGCGGTGCTAGGTCTCGGAGTTTTTGGTACGAGCAGTACTTC

d_gene: -
v_gene: TRBV5-1
j_gene: TRBJ1-2
abundance: -
CDR3aa: CASSLAGPESWGYTF
CDR3nt: TGCGCCAGCAGCTTGGCCGGACCGGAATCTTGGGGCTACACCTTC

d_gene: -
v_gene: TRBV2
j_gene: TRBJ2-7
abundance: -
CDR3aa: CAIQTTQIYEQYF
CDR3nt: TGTGCCATTCAGACAACCCAGATCTACGAGCAGTACTTC

d_gene: -
v_gene: TRBV7-2
j_gene: TRBJ1-3
abundance: many
CDR3aa: CASSFMGSGNTIYF
CDR3nt: TGTGCCAGCAGCTTTATGGGATCGGGAAACACCATATATTTT

d_gene: TRBD1
v_gene: TRBV4-3
j_gene: TRBJ2-6
abundance: -
CDR3aa: CASSHRGQSSGANVLTF
CDR3nt: TGCGCCAGCAGCCACCGGGGACAGAGCTCTGGGGCCAACGTCCTGACTTTC

d_gene: -
v_gene: TRBV3-1
j_gene: TRBJ2-7
abundance: -
CDR3aa: CASSQAGVEQYF
CDR3nt: TGTGCCAGCAGCCAAGCGGGTGTCGAGCAGTACTTC

d_gene: -
v_gene: TRBV6-4
j_gene: TRBJ1-4
abundance: many
CDR3aa: CASSSGTRDSTNEKLFF
CDR3nt: TGTGCCAGCAGCTCCGGGACACGCGACTCAACTAATGAAAAACTGTTTTTT

d_gene: -
v_gene: TRBV10-3
j_gene: TRBJ1-5
abundance: -
CDR3aa: CAISDSGRAQPQHF
CDR3nt: TGTGCCATCAGTGACTCTGGCAGGGCTCAGCCCCAGCATTTT

d_gene: -
v_gene: TRBV5-1
j_gene: TRBJ2-2
abundance: -
CDR3aa: CASSPSGVTGELFF
CDR3nt: TGCGCCAGCAGCCCCAGTGGGGTTACCGGGGAGCTGTTTTTT

d_gene: -
v_gene: TRBV5-6
j_gene: TRBJ1-6
abundance: many
CDR3aa: CASSLAGENSPLHF
CDR3nt: TGTGCCAGCAGCTTGGCCGGGGAAAATTCACCCCTCCACTTT

d_gene: -
v_gene: TRBV7-6
j_gene: TRBJ2-2
abundance: few
CDR3aa: CASSLMSRTANTGELFF
CDR3nt: TGTGCCAGCAGCTTAATGAGTCGAACCGCGAACACCGGGGAGCTGTTTTTT

d_gene: -
v_gene: TRBV4-3
j_gene: TRBJ1-6
abundance: -
CDR3aa: CASSQSLWTENSPLHF
CDR3nt: TGCGCCAGCAGCCAATCCCTGTGGACGGAGAATTCACCCCTCCACTTT

d_gene: -
v_gene: TRBV10-3
j_gene: TRBJ1-2
abundance: -
CDR3aa: CAISEQPFDEVYGYTF
CDR3nt: TGTGCCATCAGTGAACAACCTTTCGACGAGGTCTATGGCTACACCTTC

d_gene: -
v_gene: TRBV2
j_gene: TRBJ1-5
abundance: many
CDR3aa: CASRDSSPQHF
CDR3nt: TGTGCCAGCAGAGACAGCTCGCCCCAGCATTTT

d_gene: TRBD2
v_gene: TRBV20-1
j_gene: TRBJ2-7
abundance: -
CDR3aa: CSYHTGTSGYEQYF
CDR3nt: TGCAGTTATCACACCGGGACTAGCGGATACGAGCAGTACTTC

d_gene: TRBD1
v_gene: TRBV10-3
j_gene: TRBJ2-7
abundance: -
CDR3aa: CASDLQGYTGEQYF
CDR3nt: TGTGCCAGCGATCTACAGGGGTATACGGGTGAGCAGTACTTC

d_gene: -
v_gene: TRBV10-3
j_gene: TRBJ2-5
abundance: -
CDR3aa: CAISESKGRQYF
CDR3nt: TGTGCCATCAGTGAGTCGAAGGGACGGCAGTACTTC

d_gene: -
v_gene: TRBV6-6
j_gene: TRBJ1-2
abundance: few
CDR3aa: CASSYSPEADYGYTF
CDR3nt: TGTGCCAGCAGTTACTCCCCGGAGGCCGACTATGGCTACACCTTC

d_gene: -
v_gene: TRBV20-1
j_gene: TRBJ1-3
abundance: few
CDR3aa: CSARPISSGNTIYF
CDR3nt: TGCAGTGCCCGGCCCATTAGCTCTGGAAACACCATATATTTT

d_gene: -
v_gene: TRBV11-2
j_gene: TRBJ1-2
abundance: few
CDR3aa: CASSLSPGALGGYTF
CDR3nt: TGTGCCAGCAGCTTAAGCCCAGGGGCCTTGGGAGGCTACACCTTC